Below are 14 T cell receptor beta chains sequenced from a single sample in a study of technical replicates of blood from a few donors. TCRdb's copy holds only in-frame clones and misses some; the assay was immunoSEQ multiplex PCR. The sample consists of some 94,000 clones, approximately 94% of them appearing once. The specimen sequenced was T cells isolated from PBMCs. These receptors were collected from a human donor in good health.

The rearrangement joins TRBV2 to TRBJ2-7, with D maybe TRBD2 (6 bases). V lost 3 bases to trimming and J lost 6 bases, with 15 bases between them. The CDR3 is 14 amino acids. Germline lookup yields CDR1 SNHLY and CDR2 FYNNEI. The CDR3, as DNA: TGTGCCAGCAGTGAGGAATCGGGGGTCGGCGAGCAGTACTTC. Encoded protein: CASSEESGVGEQYF. Full variable domain (missing parts from reference TRBV2 and TRBJ2-7): EPEVTQTPSHQVTQMGQEVILRCVPISNHLYFYWYRQILGQKVEFLVSFYNNEISEKSEIFDDQFSVERPDGSNFTLKIRSTKLEDSAMYFCASSEESGVGEQYFGPGTRLTVT.

The chain recombines TRBV6-5 with TRBJ1-5; 11 bases line up with TRBD1. Germline CDR1 MNHEY, CDR2 SVGAGI. The CDR3 has 14 amino acids. Germline trimming cut 6 bases from V and 2 bases from J; bases unmatched to any gene: 0. The CDR3 sequence is CASRGQGGNQPQHF. CDR3 sequence (DNA): TGTGCCAGCAGGGGACAGGGGGGCAATCAGCCCCAGCATTTT.

V usage is TRBV6-5 and J usage is TRBJ2-7; D is undetermined. V dropped 6 bases and J dropped 6 bases, with 12 bases sitting between them. Germline loops: CDR1 MNHEY, CDR2 SVGAGI. The CDR3 length is 12 residues. CDR3 sequence reads: CASSNGQFEQYF. In DNA form, the CDR3 reads TGTGCCAGCAGCAATGGGCAGTTCGAGCAGTACTTC.

The chain has TRBV4-1 and TRBJ1-3; D is unresolved. Trimming removed 4 bases from V and 3 bases from J, with 19 bases in between. The CDR3 has 17 amino acids. Germline V gives CDR1 MGHRA, CDR2 YSYEKL. For the CDR3, the DNA is TGCGCCAGCAGCCGGGGAGGGCTGGTTATTAGTGGAAACACCATATATTTT. It specifies CASSRGGLVISGNTIYF.

The chain combines TRBV19 with TRBJ1-5; D is uncertain. This CDR3 region has 14 residues. CDR1 LNHDA and CDR2 SQIVND come from the germline V gene (reference sequence). Trimming shortened V by 2 bases and J by 2 bases, and 7 bases separated the two germline ends. Here the CDR3 DNA reads TGTGCCAGTAGTATATTGGCAGGCAATCAGCCCCAGCATTTT. The encoded protein is CASSILAGNQPQHF.

This clone came up once. The chain is built from TRBV19 and TRBJ2-5, with 7 bases aligning to TRBD1. With V trimmed by 3 bases and J by 0 bases, 7 bases remained unmatched. The CDR3 covers 16 residues. In germline, CDR1 is LNHDA, CDR2 SQIVND (reference sequence). The CDR3 DNA reads TGTGCCAGTAGTATTATGACAGGGCTGGACCAAGAGACCCAGTACTTC. Residues: CASSIMTGLDQETQYF.

The chain recombines TRBV28 with TRBJ2-1, with a tentative D call TRBD1 (6 bases). The V and J ends lost 2 bases and 8 bases respectively, with 16 bases between them. The CDR3 extends over 15 amino acids. Germline V CDR1 and CDR2: MDHEN, SYDVKM. The CDR3 protein is CASSLGPDSNHEQFF. The CDR3 DNA reads TGTGCCAGCAGTTTAGGTCCGGACAGTAACCATGAGCAGTTCTTC.

J is TRBJ2-5 and V is TRBV5-1; TRBD2 matches 8 bases. The ends lost 8 bases at V and 4 bases at J; junction bases unmatched: 13. The CDR3 length is 15 residues. The germline CDR1 and CDR2 sequences are SGHRS and YFSETQ. DNA of the CDR3: TGCGCCAGTGAGATCAGCGGGAGTAAGGGAGAGACCCAGTACTTC. Translated: CASEISGSKGETQYF.

V usage is TRBV9 and J usage is TRBJ1-1; D perhaps matches TRBD1 (5 bases). Trimming stripped 0 bases from V and 4 bases from J, with 7 bases between. The germline V gene encodes CDR1 SGDLS and CDR2 YYNGEE. CDR3 length: 13 residues. The CDR3 sequence: CASSVVRGTEAFF. The CDR3 bases are TGTGCCAGCAGCGTAGTTAGGGGCACTGAAGCTTTCTTT.

The chain has TRBV9 and TRBJ2-5, with TRBD1 matching over 9 bases. V shed 0 bases, J shed 2 bases, and the junction held 2 bases outside the gene matches. The CDR3 runs to 15 residues. The germline CDR1 and CDR2 sequences are SGDLS and YYNGEE. For the CDR3, the DNA is TGTGCCAGCAGCGTAGGGGACAGGGTACAAGAGACCCAGTACTTC. Translation: CASSVGDRVQETQYF.

The V and J genes are TRBV2 and TRBJ2-7; a weak D match, TRBD1 (6 bases). Trimming cost V 8 bases and J 4 bases, with 18 bases left between them. Looked up from germline, CDR1 is SNHLY and CDR2 is FYNNEI. CDR3 length equals 14 residues. CDR3 loop: CASGQKALGYEQYF. Written as DNA, the CDR3 is TGTGCCAGCGGACAGAAGGCCTTAGGGTACGAGCAGTACTTC. Full variable domain (outside the CDR3, taken from reference TRBV2 and TRBJ2-7): EPEVTQTPSHQVTQMGQEVILRCVPISNHLYFYWYRQILGQKVEFLVSFYNNEISEKSEIFDDQFSVERPDGSNFTLKIRSTKLEDSAMYFCASGQKALGYEQYFGPGTRLTVT.

This chain joins TRBV6-1 and TRBJ2-3; 9 bases align to TRBD1. Germline V gene lookup returns CDR1 MNHNS and CDR2 SASEGT. The CDR3 totals 16 residues. J gave up 1 base and V 0 bases, and 2 bases lay outside the gene matches. CDR3 loop: CASSEARTGGTDTQYF. The CDR3 DNA follows: TGTGCCAGCAGTGAAGCTAGGACAGGGGGCACAGATACGCAGTATTTT.

This clone was observed once. This chain links TRBV5-8 with TRBJ1-5; perhaps TRBD1 as D (5 bases). The CDR3 is made up of 15 amino acids. The germline CDR1 and CDR2 sequences are SGHTS and YDEGEE. Between the trimmed V and J ends, which lost 1 base and 5 bases, there was a span of 13 bases. The CDR3 nucleotides read TGTGCCAGCAGCTTGACAGGCCTTTTGCATCAGCCCCAGCATTTT. Translation gives CASSLTGLLHQPQHF. The full variable domain, completed using reference TRBV5-8 and TRBJ1-5, is EAGVTQSPTHLIKTRGQQATLRCSPISGHTSVYWYQQALGLGLQFLLWYDEGEERNRGNFPPRFSGRQFPNYSSELNVNALELEDSALYLCASSLTGLLHQPQHFGDGTRLSIL.

This clone has just one count. The chain couples TRBV11-3 to TRBJ2-1, with a possible D match to TRBD2 (6 bases). V lost 0 bases, J lost 4 bases, and 19 bases lay in between. Per the germline V gene, CDR1 is SGHNT and CDR2 is YENEEA. This CDR3 has 18 residues. CDR3 in amino acids: CASSLDVSAGQFYNEQFF. DNA of the CDR3: TGTGCCAGCAGCTTAGACGTTTCAGCGGGCCAATTTTACAATGAGCAGTTCTTC.